Sequencing of this T cell receptor (beta chain) was carried out in a study of CDR3 diversity in severe acne. With 5 bases removed from V and 7 bases from J, the gap between germline ends came to 11 bases. CDR1 is MNHGY, CDR2 SVAAGI, per germline. CDR3 length: 12 residues. TCRdb ran MiXCR on the PCR reads and lists one entry per CDR3 protein. The profile covers about 85,000 distinct CDR3 sequences, with 48% appearing a single time and 9.5% to 13% taken by the ten largest. The chain combines TRBV6-9 with TRBJ1-1; D is uncertain. Material: blood. The TCR sequence derives from a male donor in good health, serving as a control. CDR3 sequence reads: CASSPGRIEAFF. The CDR3 DNA reads TGTGCCAGCAGTCCCGGACGTATTGAAGCTTTCTTT.